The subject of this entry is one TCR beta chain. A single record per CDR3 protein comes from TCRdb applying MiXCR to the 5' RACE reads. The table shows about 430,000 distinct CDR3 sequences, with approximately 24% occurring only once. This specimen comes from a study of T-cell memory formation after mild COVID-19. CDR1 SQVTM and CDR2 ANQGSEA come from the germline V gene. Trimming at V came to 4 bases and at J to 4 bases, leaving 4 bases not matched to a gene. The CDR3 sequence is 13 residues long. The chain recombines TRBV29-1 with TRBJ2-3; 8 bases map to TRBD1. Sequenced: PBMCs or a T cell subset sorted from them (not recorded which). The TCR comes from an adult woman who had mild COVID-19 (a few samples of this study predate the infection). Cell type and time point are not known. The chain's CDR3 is CSVGDRGPDTQYF. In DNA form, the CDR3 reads TGCAGCGTTGGAGACAGGGGCCCAGATACGCAGTATTTT.